One and the same sample provided the 24 T cell receptor beta chains below, sequenced in a study of Graves' ophthalmopathy and Graves' hyperthyroidism. The authors amplified TCR beta CDR3 regions, and they did so from RNA transcripts for repertoire sequencing. First-round RT-PCR used HTBI primers; second-round multiplex PCR followed. Via MiXCR, TCRdb re-called the multiplex PCR reads, giving one row per CDR3 protein. Of 200,000 to 250,000 distinct CDR3 sequences in the sample, 20% to 25% are singletons; the top ten hold around two fifths. Sequenced: peripheral blood. These receptors all come from a woman in her fifties or sixties with Graves' ophthalmopathy.

This clonotype was detected ten times or more. The J gene is TRBJ2-7, the V gene TRBV5-6; 7 bases fit TRBD2. V lost 4 bases and J lost 5; bases outside the gene matches: 12. CDR3 length: 15 residues. Germline CDR1 and CDR2: SGHDT and YYEEEE. As DNA, the CDR3 is TGTGCCAGCAGCGAACCAGCAGCGGGATTTGACGAGCAGTACTTC. As protein: CASSEPAAGFDEQYF.

This clonotype was seen many times. This sequence joins TRBV6-2 or TRBV6-3 and TRBJ1-5; D may be TRBD1 (5 bases). Between the trimmed V and J ends, which lost 2 bases and 0 bases, there was a span of 14 bases. The CDR3 has 17 residues. Germline V lookup: CDR1 MNHEY, CDR2 SVGEGT. CDR3 sequence: CASSYTRDSYSNQPQHF. The CDR3 DNA sequence: TGTGCCAGCAGTTACACCCGAGACAGTTATAGCAATCAGCCCCAGCATTTT.

This clonotype was picked up many times. This rearrangement joins TRBV25-1 to TRBJ1-2; D gene uncertain. V lost 0 bases to trimming and J lost 5 bases, with 7 bases between them. The germline gives CDR1 MGHDK, CDR2 SYGVNS. The CDR3 sequence is 13 residues long. The CDR3 spells CASSEYEHYGYTF. CDR3 bases: TGTGCCAGCAGTGAATATGAACATTATGGCTACACCTTC.

This clonotype has ten or more counts. Its ends do not fully match the called genes, so a read error is possible. V and J are TRBV28 and TRBJ2-7, with D perhaps being TRBD1 or TRBD2 (5 bases each). Germline values: CDR1 MDHEN, CDR2 SYDVKM. The CDR3 covers 14 residues. CDR3 loop: CASSLASPGAAESF. CDR3 nucleotides: TGTGCCAGCAGTTTGGCAAGCCCCGGGGCAGCAGAGAGTTTC.

Many counts were recorded for this clonotype. The chain has TRBV5-1 and TRBJ2-5; 8 positions match TRBD1. Per germline, CDR1 SGHRS and CDR2 YFSETQ. The CDR3 spans 13 residues. The V and J ends lost 4 bases and 6 bases, in that order; junction bases with no gene match: 5. CDR3 protein: CASSQGTGQTQYF. The CDR3 nucleotides are TGCGCCAGCAGCCAGGGGACAGGACAGACCCAGTACTTC. Drawing the rest from reference TRBV5-1 and TRBJ2-5, the complete variable domain is KAGVTQTPRYLIKTRGQQVTLSCSPISGHRSVSWYQQTPGQGLQFLFEYFSETQRNKGNFPGRFSGRQFSNSRSEMNVSTLELGDSALYLCASSQGTGQTQYFGPGTRLLVL.

The sample holds many counts of this clonotype. V usage is TRBV5-1 and J usage is TRBJ2-7; D is unclear. CDR1 and CDR2 (germline): SGHRS, YFSETQ. The CDR3 totals 15 residues. V gave up 1 base and J gave up 0 bases, with 11 bases separating them. DNA for the CDR3: TGCGCCAGCAGCTTGAGTGGGATAAGCTCCTACGAGCAGTACTTC. Translating gives CASSLSGISSYEQYF.

In this sample, this clonotype turned up once. The V gene is TRBV5-1, the J gene TRBJ2-7; D is undetermined. From germline, CDR1 is SGHRS and CDR2 YFSETQ. Deletions cut 1 base from V and 6 bases from J, with 14 bases between. This CDR3 has 14 amino acids. DNA of the CDR3: TGCGCCAGCAGCTTGTCTGTATCTCAAGGCGAGCAGTACTTC. The encoded protein is CASSLSVSQGEQYF.

At least ten counts were recorded for this clonotype. The gene calls are TRBV18 and TRBJ1-1; maybe TRBD1 (5 bases). Germline V CDR1 and CDR2: KGHSH, LQKENI. The CDR3 is 12 amino acids. V gave up 6 bases and J gave up 4 bases, with 9 bases separating them. The CDR3: CASSRTGTEAFF. CDR3 bases: TGTGCCAGCTCCCGTACAGGCACTGAAGCTTTCTTT.

The chain combines TRBV6-2 or TRBV6-3 with TRBJ1-2; TRBD1 aligns across 7 bases. Losses at the gene ends were 5 bases for V and 4 bases for J; bases not matched to a gene: 4. Per the germline V gene, CDR1 is MNHEY and CDR2 is SVGEGT. The CDR3 spans 13 residues. The CDR3 sequence is CASSKGQFYGYTF. The DNA for the CDR3 is TGTGCCAGCAGTAAGGGACAGTTCTATGGCTACACCTTC.

This clonotype was seen at least ten times. J is TRBJ2-7 and V is TRBV29-1; 10 nucleotides match TRBD1. The CDR3 covers 14 residues. From germline, CDR1 is SQVTM and CDR2 ANQGSEA. The ends lost 6 bases at V and 6 bases at J; junction bases unmatched: 11. The CDR3 loop reads CSVNTGTGALEQYF. The CDR3 DNA sequence: TGCAGCGTCAACACCGGGACAGGGGCCCTCGAGCAGTACTTC.

This clonotype is a singleton in its sample. V usage is TRBV2 and J usage is TRBJ2-2; D unresolved. Trimming cost V 4 bases and J 4 bases, with 10 bases left between them. The germline CDR1 and CDR2 sequences are SNHLY and FYNNEI. The CDR3 totals 14 residues. CDR3 sequence: CASSGRSTTGELFF. The CDR3 DNA follows: TGTGCCAGCAGTGGTCGCAGTACCACCGGGGAGCTGTTTTTT.

The chain has TRBV12-3 or TRBV12-4 and TRBJ2-2; D possibly corresponds to TRBD1 (6 bases). Between the trimmed V and J ends, which lost 6 bases and 5 bases, there was a span of 13 bases. The CDR3 is made up of 14 amino acids. The CDR3 region has the DNA TGTGCCAGCAGCAAAGGACAGAGGACCGGGGAGCTGTTTTTT. It codes for CASSKGQRTGELFF.

This clonotype was detected a few times. The chain uses TRBV3-1 and TRBJ2-5; 9 positions agree with TRBD2. CDR3 size: 16 residues. The J segment lost 5 bases and the V segment lost 6 bases, leaving 13 bases of the junction unmatched. Per germline, CDR1 LGHDT and CDR2 YNNKEL (reference sequence). The CDR3, as DNA: TGTGCCAGCAGACAACGACTAGCGGCAAGGCAGGAGACCCAGTACTTC. It yields the protein CASRQRLAARQETQYF.

This clonotype was counted many times. The conserved closing phenylalanine or tryptophan is absent in this CDR3, likely reflecting a read error. No DNA is shown, since the ends of the CDR3 on it are uncertain; the CDR3 is the one TCRdb lists. V usage is TRBV12-3 or TRBV12-4 and J usage is TRBJ2-4; the table calls TRBD1, which could not be checked here. The CDR3 is 13 amino acids in total, end residues counted. The chain's CDR3 is CASSPRGTGGLCL.

This clonotype was counted ten times or more. The chain is built from TRBV2 and TRBJ2-5, with 7 bases that match TRBD2. The CDR3 runs 15 residues. Trimming took 3 bases from V and 2 from J; bases not matched to a gene: 6. Per germline, CDR1 SNHLY and CDR2 FYNNEI. The CDR3 DNA sequence: TGTGCCAGCAGTGAGATCCGGGAGGTTCAAGAGACCCAGTACTTC. Translation gives CASSEIREVQETQYF.

Many counts were recorded for this clonotype. This chain connects TRBV27 to TRBJ2-7; D remains ambiguous. The V and J ends lost 0 bases and 3 bases respectively, with 15 bases between them. Germline V gene sequence: CDR1 MNHEY, CDR2 SMNVEV (reference sequence). The CDR3 has 16 amino acids. In nucleotides, the CDR3 is TGTGCCAGCAGTTTATCATCGGGCGGATTAGTCTACGAGCAGTACTTC. This encodes CASSLSSGGLVYEQYF.

Ten or more counts support this clonotype. A junction boundary mismatches the germline segment, possibly from a read error. CDR3 residues: CASNLPGQGTYEQYF. DNA of the CDR3: TGTGCCAGCAATTTACCGGGACAGGGCACCTACGAGCAGTACTTC. The chain has TRBV28 and TRBJ2-7, with 9 bases matching TRBD1. The CDR3 extends over 15 amino acids. Germline-derived CDR1 and CDR2 are MDHEN and SYDVKM.

This clonotype was picked up a small number of times. The V call is TRBV7-9, the J call TRBJ2-4, with D tentatively TRBD1 (6 bases). V lost 5 bases and J 7 bases, leaving 12 bases between the germline ends. The CDR3 is 13 amino acids. CDR1 and CDR2 from the germline V gene are SEHNR and FQNEAQ (reference sequence). For the CDR3, the DNA is TGTGCCAGCAGCCCCATGAGGGGGAACATTCAGTACTTC. As protein: CASSPMRGNIQYF.

This rearrangement joins TRBV6-1 to TRBJ1-1, with a weak D call TRBD1 (5 bases). Germline CDR1 is MNHNS and CDR2 is SASEGT. This CDR3 comprises 15 residues. The V and J ends lost 8 bases and 1 base respectively, with 17 bases between them. The CDR3 nucleotides read TGTGCCAGCCGGAGACTTCGACAGACGAACACTGAAGCTTTCTTT. Protein product: CASRRLRQTNTEAFF.

This clonotype was found a few times. The chain has TRBV30 and TRBJ2-7; the match to TRBD2 covers 7 bases. J lost 4 bases, V lost 5 bases, and 8 bases had no gene match. This CDR3 has 13 amino acids. CDR1 and CDR2 from the germline V gene are GTSNPN and SVGIG (reference sequence). The CDR3 is CAWEVLASYEQYF. CDR3 sequence (DNA): TGTGCCTGGGAAGTACTAGCGTCGTACGAGCAGTACTTC. The whole variable domain, filled in from reference TRBV30 and TRBJ2-7, reads SQTIHQWPATLVQPVGSPLSLECTVEGTSNPNLYWYRQAAGRGLQLLFYSVGIGQISSEVPQNLSASRPQDRQFILSSKKLLLSDSGFYLCAWEVLASYEQYFGPGTRLTVT.

The chain carries TRBV7-2 and TRBJ1-2, with unresolved D. The germline V and J ends were trimmed by 6 bases and 0 bases, with 11 bases remaining between them. CDR3 size: 14 residues. Germline V lookup: CDR1 SGHTA, CDR2 FQGNSA. CDR3 protein: CASRQTPSNYGYTF. CDR3 sequence (DNA): TGTGCCAGCAGGCAGACACCTTCTAACTATGGCTACACCTTC. Drawing the rest from reference TRBV7-2 and TRBJ1-2, the complete variable domain is GAGVSQSPSNKVTEKGKDVELRCDPISGHTALYWYRQSLGQGLEFLIYFQGNSAPDKSGLPSDRFSAERTGGSVSTLTIQRTQQEDSAVYLCASRQTPSNYGYTFGSGTRLTVV.

This clonotype was observed many times. The chain recombines TRBV6-2 or TRBV6-3 with TRBJ1-1; D possibly corresponds to TRBD1 (5 bases). CDR1 and CDR2 from the germline V gene are MNHEY and SVGEGT. The CDR3 length is 16 residues. V lost 7 bases, J lost 5 bases, and 23 bases lay in between. The CDR3 here is CASTKPGYRYYTEAFF. DNA for the CDR3: TGTGCCAGCACCAAACCAGGGTATCGGTATTATACTGAAGCTTTCTTT.

This clonotype was detected ten times or more. The chain uses TRBV6-5 and TRBJ2-2, with D hard to call. From germline, CDR1 is MNHEY and CDR2 SVGAGI. V lost 0 bases and J lost 7, with 9 bases in between. The CDR3 has 14 amino acids. The CDR3 DNA is TGTGCCAGCAGTTACTCGGGTTTAGACGGGGAGCTGTTTTTT. It yields the protein CASSYSGLDGELFF.

Many counts were recorded for this clonotype. The chain links TRBV6-5 to TRBJ1-2; TRBD1 matches 7 bases. Looked up from germline, CDR1 is MNHEY and CDR2 is SVGAGI. The ends lost 5 bases at V and 4 bases at J; junction bases unmatched: 7. CDR3 length: 14 residues. The CDR3 coding sequence is TGTGCCAGCAGTAGACAGGGTGGTGGCTATGGCTACACCTTC. Protein sequence: CASSRQGGGYGYTF.